The clone carrying this T cell receptor (beta chain) was recorded a few times. Trimming pared 2 bases from V and 15 bases from J, leaving 14 bases between. The CDR3 length is 12 residues. Germline lookup yields CDR1 MDHEN and CDR2 SYDVKM. The source of the sample is a study of T cells in tuberculosis. Indicated time point: new active TB diagnosis, blood taken before or within 7 days of starting treatment. Clones were sequenced by immunoSEQ multiplex PCR, and TCRdb holds only the in-frame ones, with some missing. The table lists some 31,000 clones, around 90% of them singletons. This specimen consisted of PBMCs, obtained at tuberculosis diagnosis. V gene TRBV28 combines with J gene TRBJ2-1; tentatively, D is TRBD1 (5 bases). The receptor was isolated from an adult with tuberculosis. CDR3 nucleotides: TGTGCCAGCAGTTTAGAGGTGACAGAACTGTTCTTC. It yields the protein CASSLEVTELFF.